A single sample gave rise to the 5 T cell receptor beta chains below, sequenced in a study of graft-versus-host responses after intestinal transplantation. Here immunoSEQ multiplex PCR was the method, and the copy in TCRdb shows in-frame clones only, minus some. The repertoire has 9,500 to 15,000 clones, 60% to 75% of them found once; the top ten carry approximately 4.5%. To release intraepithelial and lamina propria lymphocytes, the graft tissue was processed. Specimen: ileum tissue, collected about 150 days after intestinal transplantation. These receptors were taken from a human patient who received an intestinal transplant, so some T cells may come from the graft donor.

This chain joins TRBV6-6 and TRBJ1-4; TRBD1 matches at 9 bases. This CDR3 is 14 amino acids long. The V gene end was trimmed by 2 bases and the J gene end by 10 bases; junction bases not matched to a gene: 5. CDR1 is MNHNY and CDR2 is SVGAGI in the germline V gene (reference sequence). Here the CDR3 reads CASSYGDRVGKLFF. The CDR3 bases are TGTGCCAGCAGTTACGGGGACAGGGTAGGAAAACTGTTTTTT.

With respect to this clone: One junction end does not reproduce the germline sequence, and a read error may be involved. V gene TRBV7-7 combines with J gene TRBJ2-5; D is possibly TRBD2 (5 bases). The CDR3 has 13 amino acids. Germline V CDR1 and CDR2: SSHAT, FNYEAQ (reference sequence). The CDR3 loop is CASSSGWEETQYF. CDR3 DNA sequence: TGTGCTAGCAGCTCGGGGTGGGAGGAGACCCAGTACTTC.

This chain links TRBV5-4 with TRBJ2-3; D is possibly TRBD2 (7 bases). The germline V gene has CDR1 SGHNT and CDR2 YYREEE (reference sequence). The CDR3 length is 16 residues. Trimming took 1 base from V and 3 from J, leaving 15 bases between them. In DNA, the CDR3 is TGTGCCAGCAGCTTGTTTGGGAGGGGGGCGACAGATACGCAGTATTTT. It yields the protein CASSLFGRGATDTQYF.

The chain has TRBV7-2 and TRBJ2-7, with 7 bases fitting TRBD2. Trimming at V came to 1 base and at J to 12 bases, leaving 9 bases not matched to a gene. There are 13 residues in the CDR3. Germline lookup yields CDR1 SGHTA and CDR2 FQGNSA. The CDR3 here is CASSLDEAGPRYF. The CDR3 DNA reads TGTGCCAGCAGCTTAGACGAAGCGGGGCCTCGGTACTTC.

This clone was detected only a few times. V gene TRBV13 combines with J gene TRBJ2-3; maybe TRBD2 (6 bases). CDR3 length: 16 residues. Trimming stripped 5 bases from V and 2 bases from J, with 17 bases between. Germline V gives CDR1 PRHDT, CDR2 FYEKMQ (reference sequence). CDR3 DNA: TGTGCCAGCAGCGCTGGGGAGCGGGCCTACACAGATACGCAGTATTTT. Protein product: CASSAGERAYTDTQYF.